This T cell receptor (beta chain) was documented in a study of T cells after posttransplantation cyclophosphamide (dated by TCRdb to about 2016). Background for the entire study: Using TRB sequencing, the study followed how the T cell repertoire reconstituted after myeloablative bone marrow transplantation in which posttransplantation cyclophosphamide served as GVHD prophylaxis. Antigen receptor sequencing covered samples from 30 to 40 PTCy-treated patients and around 16 of their related bone marrow donors. Blood from every one of the 30 to 35 PTCy patients who had 1-year posttransplant specimens underwent TRB sequencing. Up to roughly 3 additional blood samples from 2 to 5.2 years after transplant were also TRB-sequenced in 3 patients, as was pretransplant blood from several patients. Because TRA and TRB clonality correlated tightly in roughly 10 samples, the subsequent TCR analyses were limited to TRB only. Public TRB sequences were searched against a database of over 3,600 sequences associated with responses to pathogens, tumor antigens, self-antigens and alloantigens. What the work shows at the level of the full study, not this receptor alone: The TRB repertoires of T cells infiltrating skin or the GI tract showed only limited overlap with the TRB repertoires found in blood. Across roughly 49 patients, TRB clonality was highly associated with recipient CMV seropositivity and CMV reactivation, and PTCy diversity was similar to diversity in CNI/methotrexate controls. Donor-recipient similarity was low at 1-2 months but rose over the first year, and later blood repertoires were often dominated by donor CD8+ memory clones.

As encoded in the germline V gene (reference sequence), CDR1 is LNHDA while CDR2 is SQIVND. Inclusive of the bounding cysteine and phenylalanine, the CDR3 is 19 residues long. Of all the DNA, just the CDR3 is kept, 57 bases in frame from base 1. V is pared back by 2 bases and J by 0 bases, with 17 bases lying between the germline termini. Turning to this clone: The specificity of this receptor is unknown. The input lacks base qualities; no much larger clone sits a single base away.

Genomic DNA was used for TRB sequencing, which was performed with the immunoSEQ assay at survey resolution or with the hsTCRB kit. The study's own analysis went as follows. The immunoSEQ software handled initial read processing, and the LymphoSeq R package was used for repertoire analyses. Clonality was computed as 1 minus normalized Shannon entropy, and a Gini coefficient was also calculated for each TRB dataset. To infer phenotypes in unsorted samples, TRB sequences from sorted subsets of the recipient or donor were mapped onto unsorted samples from the same recipient. TCRdb stores this immuneACCESS table with in-frame sequences only. Part of the clones is absent; in the studies checked, under half of the shortfall reflects unresolved V genes, and no reason is known for the rest. V and J calls and clone size follow that table, whereas D and trimming were derived from the DNA. The sample includes approximately 3,800 clones, with 81% observed a single time. The top ten clonotypes cover 15% to 20% of the sample.

Read against the paper, the sample's treatment or condition label means: high-dose cyclophosphamide on days +3 and +4 as single-agent GVHD prophylaxis. Patients in the PTCy group got busulfan and fludarabine conditioning, a marrow graft from a related or unrelated donor, and cyclophosphamide on days +3 and +4. The PTCy-treated patients were drawn from a prospective, multi-institutional clinical trial. Peripheral blood and bone marrow mononuclear cells were isolated by Ficoll-Hypaque density centrifugation and were cryopreserved. Recombination connected TRBV19 to TRBJ1-6, with the D gene too uncertain to name. This receptor was obtained from a female patient between 50 and 59 years old who received an allogeneic stem cell transplant from a related donor, was CMV-positive, and had no GVHD. Following a transplant, some T lymphocytes may have been derived from the graft donor. The specimen was PBMCs, collected after an allogeneic stem cell transplant with post-transplant cyclophosphamide. The base sequence is TGTGCCAGTAGTATACGAATCTCAGGTGAAACCTCCTATAATTCACCCCTCCACTTT. Translation gives CASSIRISGETSYNSPLHF.